A selection of T cell receptor beta chains follows, all from one sample in a study of CD8+CD57+ T cells in acquired aplastic anemia. TCRdb redid the calling of the reads with MiXCR, one entry per CDR3 protein. The sample holds tens of thousands of distinct CDR3 sequences, under 80% seen once. The sample was sorted CD4+, CD8+, or CD8+CD57+ T cells (not recorded which) from PBMCs. Receptor source: a human donor with aplastic anemia. Both conserved end residues are part of each CDR3. Fields, in order: clone size, J gene, D gene, V gene, CDR3 protein. The D gene is left open where the match is weak. The size field is filled for only some rows; it gives once, few, many or a size class.

many TRBJ1-1 TRBD1 TRBV9 CASSSGQGGNTEAFF
- TRBJ1-5 - TRBV19 CAGGEVDQPQHF
- TRBJ1-2 TRBD1 TRBV2 CASGQANYGYTF
- TRBJ2-3 TRBD2 TRBV20-1 CSALTSGSLDTQYF
few TRBJ2-7 TRBD1 TRBV7-8 CASSSPGQGRNSYEQYF
many TRBJ2-3 - TRBV11-2 CASSLERTDTQYF
- TRBJ2-5 - TRBV19 CASTETQETQYF
- TRBJ1-4 TRBD1 TRBV15 CATSRGNRGATNEKLFF
- TRBJ2-5 TRBD2 TRBV15 CATSRLAGGLLVETQYF
- TRBJ1-6 - TRBV24-1 CATSEDGLAPRPLHF
many TRBJ2-7 TRBD2 TRBV2 CASSEASSGGAYEQYF
few TRBJ2-7 - TRBV10-3 CAISEVGTQTYEQYF
- TRBJ2-7 TRBD2 TRBV7-9 CASSYRTSGGDEQYF
- TRBJ2-3 TRBD1 TRBV29-1 CSVDGTGGTADTQYF
- TRBJ1-1 - TRBV7-9 CASSFSGNTEAFF
medium-sized TRBJ2-7 TRBD1 TRBV7-9 CATTGTVYEQYF
many TRBJ2-7 - TRBV6-1 CASTSYGDSQYYEQYF
- TRBJ2-5 - TRBV25-1 CASSDGQEGLETQYF
once TRBJ2-5 TRBD1 TRBV10-3 CAISESVRGPETQYF
- TRBJ1-3 - TRBV24-1 CATSDNSGNTIYF
- TRBJ2-5 - TRBV7-7 CASSLVAEETQYF
- TRBJ1-2 TRBD1 TRBV12-3/TRBV12-4 CASSFYSPSTGLAGYTF
- TRBJ1-1 - TRBV19 CASTTHTLNTEAFF
- TRBJ1-2 - TRBV7-9 CASTVLETSGYTF
- TRBJ2-7 TRBD2 TRBV25-1 CASSRLAGGSEQYF
- TRBJ1-1 - TRBV10-3 CAISEYRENTEAFF
- TRBJ2-7 - TRBV20-1 CSARATGTYEQYF
once TRBJ2-7 - TRBV20-1 CSVRDGEHYEQYF
- TRBJ1-1 TRBD1 TRBV29-1 CSARTGGDTEAFF
many TRBJ1-3 - TRBV9 CASSVGWGSGNTIYF
- TRBJ1-1 - TRBV5-1 CASSTDGNTEAFF
- TRBJ1-1 - TRBV7-6 CASSLSEGENTEAFF
few TRBJ2-1 - TRBV6-2/TRBV6-3 CASSSLSATYHNEQFF
- TRBJ2-7 TRBD1 TRBV19 CASSPIGQGRYEQYF
- TRBJ2-7 - TRBV29-1 CSVGFSHEQYF
many TRBJ2-7 - TRBV4-1 CASSPSAMYEQYF
- TRBJ1-4 TRBD1 TRBV6-1 CASSSQGARSNERLFF
- TRBJ1-1 - TRBV18 CASSPGAGYATEAFF
many TRBJ2-6 - TRBV11-1 CASSLGWRGLSGANVLTF
- TRBJ2-5 - TRBV20-1 CSAREGAGETQYF
- TRBJ2-2 - TRBV7-6 CASSLSGGNTGELFF
- TRBJ1-6 - TRBV20-1 CSARDWGSVNSPLHF
- TRBJ2-1 TRBD2 TRBV24-1 CATSELAGAVNEQFF
- TRBJ2-3 TRBD2 TRBV9 CASSVALAGGADTQYF
- TRBJ2-5 TRBD1 TRBV10-3 CAILDRWINQPQYF
once TRBJ2-3 TRBD2 TRBV7-6 CASSLGLTSGVSTDTQYF
once TRBJ2-7 TRBD1 TRBV20-1 CSAMDRGNSYEQYF
- TRBJ1-6 - TRBV12-3/TRBV12-4 CASSFEGSGRSPLHF
- TRBJ1-3 - TRBV10-3 CAISENGLSGNTIYF
- TRBJ2-5 TRBD1 TRBV15 CATSRVTGKLETQYF
- TRBJ1-2 TRBD1 TRBV20-1 CSAPRGGGSYGYTF
- TRBJ2-5 - TRBV24-1 CATSGVLRETQYF